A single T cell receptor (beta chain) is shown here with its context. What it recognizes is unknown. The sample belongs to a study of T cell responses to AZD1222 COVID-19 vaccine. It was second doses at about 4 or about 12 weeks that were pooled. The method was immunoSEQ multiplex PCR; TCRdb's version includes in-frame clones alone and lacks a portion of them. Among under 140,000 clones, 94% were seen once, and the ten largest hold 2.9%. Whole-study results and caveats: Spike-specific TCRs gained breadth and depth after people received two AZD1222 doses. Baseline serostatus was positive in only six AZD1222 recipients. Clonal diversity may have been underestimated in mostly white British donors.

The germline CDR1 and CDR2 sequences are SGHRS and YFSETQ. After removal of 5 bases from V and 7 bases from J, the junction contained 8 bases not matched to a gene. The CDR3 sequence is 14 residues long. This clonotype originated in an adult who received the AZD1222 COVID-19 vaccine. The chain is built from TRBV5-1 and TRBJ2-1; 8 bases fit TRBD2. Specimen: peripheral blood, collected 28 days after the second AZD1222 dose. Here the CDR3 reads CASSTSGTLNEQFF. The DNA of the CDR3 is TGCGCCAGCAGTACTAGCGGTACCTTGAATGAGCAGTTCTTC.